Listed below are T cell receptor beta chains from one sample, sequenced in a study of blood T cell repertoires in COVID-19. Method: immunoSEQ multiplex PCR; TCRdb's copy keeps in-frame clones and lacks some. This sample has 150,000 to 200,000 clones, with approximately 92% found just once. Material for sequencing was peripheral blood. These receptors were taken from a young man with COVID-19, enrolled during active disease. Both conserved end residues are part of each CDR3. A D gene is named only where the DNA matches it firmly. A row's size may be missing; if present it is once, few, many or a size class.

cdr3_length	clone_size	v_call	d_call	j_call	cdr3_aa	cdr3_nt
16	NA	TRBV18	TRBD1	TRBJ1-2	CASSPNMGGQGHGYTF	TGTGCCAGCTCACCAAATATGGGCGGACAGGGCCATGGCTACACCTTC
14	NA	TRBV18	NA	TRBJ2-2	CASSPEGSTGELFF	TGTGCCAGCTCACCAGAGGGTTCCACCGGGGAGCTGTTTTTT
13	NA	TRBV12-3/TRBV12-4	NA	TRBJ2-2	CASSRLRIGELFF	TGTGCCAGCAGCCGACTGAGGATCGGGGAGCTGTTTTTT
15	NA	TRBV6-1	TRBD1	TRBJ2-7	CASSEGAGGPYEQYF	TGTGCCAGCAGTGAAGGCGCAGGGGGCCCCTACGAGCAGTACTTC
13	NA	TRBV18	NA	TRBJ1-1	CASSPPGAPEAFF	TGTGCCAGCTCACCACCAGGGGCCCCTGAAGCTTTCTTT
16	NA	TRBV5-8	TRBD1	TRBJ2-7	CASSPTGTGIPYEQYF	TGTGCCAGCAGCCCTACCGGGACAGGGATCCCCTACGAGCAGTACTTC
11	NA	TRBV7-9	NA	TRBJ2-1	CASSFSYEQFF	TGTGCCAGCAGCTTTTCATATGAGCAGTTCTTC
13	NA	TRBV11-2	NA	TRBJ1-5	CASSLDRDQPQHF	TGTGCCAGCAGCTTAGACAGGGATCAGCCCCAGCATTTT
14	NA	TRBV24-1	TRBD2	TRBJ2-1	CATSAAGGYNEQFF	TGTGCCACCAGTGCCGCGGGGGGTTACAATGAGCAGTTCTTC
15	once	TRBV7-9	NA	TRBJ2-6	CARGREASGANVLTF	TGTGCCAGAGGGAGAGAAGCGTCTGGGGCCAACGTCCTGACTTTC
15	NA	TRBV6-6	NA	TRBJ1-5	CASSYLDGGSSAQHF	TGTGCCAGCAGTTACCTGGACGGAGGGAGTTCAGCCCAGCATTTT
14	NA	TRBV10-3	TRBD1	TRBJ2-7	CAISYGTGVYEQYF	TGTGCCATCAGTTACGGGACAGGGGTCTACGAGCAGTACTTC
16	once	TRBV19	TRBD1	TRBJ1-5	CASSTPDRGSNQPQHF	TGTGCCAGTAGTACCCCGGACAGGGGTAGCAATCAGCCCCAGCATTTT
16	NA	TRBV28	TRBD1	TRBJ1-1	CASSPPGTGGLTEAFF	TGTGCCAGCAGTCCGCCCGGGACAGGGGGGCTGACTGAAGCTTTCTTT
15	NA	TRBV9	TRBD1	TRBJ2-7	CASSARQGASYEQYF	TGTGCCAGCAGCGCCAGACAGGGAGCCTCCTACGAGCAGTACTTC
18	many	TRBV28	TRBD2	TRBJ2-1	CASSFPSGPLFSYNEQFF	TGTGCCAGCAGTTTCCCTAGCGGGCCCTTGTTCTCCTACAATGAGCAGTTCTTC
16	NA	TRBV5-1	TRBD1	TRBJ2-2	CASSPDRGVNTGELFF	TGCGCCAGCAGCCCAGACAGGGGGGTGAACACCGGGGAGCTGTTTTTT
13	NA	TRBV5-1	NA	TRBJ2-2	CASSYNQDGELFF	TGCGCCAGCAGCTACAACCAAGACGGGGAGCTGTTTTTT
18	NA	TRBV6-6	TRBD1	TRBJ1-2	CASSHAVGQGFSNYGYTF	TGTGCCAGCAGTCATGCCGTGGGACAGGGCTTTTCTAACTATGGCTACACCTTC
17	once	TRBV11-2	TRBD1	TRBJ1-1	CASSLALGQAGGPEAFF	TGTGCCAGCAGCTTAGCCCTCGGACAGGCGGGGGGCCCTGAAGCTTTCTTT
14	NA	TRBV5-1	TRBD2	TRBJ2-5	CASRPGLAGETQYF	TGCGCCAGCAGACCTGGACTAGCGGGAGAGACCCAGTACTTC
15	NA	TRBV2	NA	TRBJ1-2	CASSEEAAGGYGYTF	TGTGCCAGCAGTGAAGAGGCGGCAGGAGGCTATGGCTACACCTTC
16	NA	TRBV7-8	NA	TRBJ2-3	CASSSDRIFSTDTQYF	TGTGCCAGCAGCTCTGACAGGATTTTTAGCACAGATACGCAGTATTTT
15	NA	TRBV7-2	TRBD1	TRBJ2-7	CASSSIPGQLYEQYF	TGTGCCAGCAGCTCGATACCGGGACAGCTCTACGAGCAGTACTTC
13	NA	TRBV11-2	NA	TRBJ1-5	CASSSRDNQPQHF	TGTGCCAGCAGCTCCAGGGACAATCAGCCCCAGCATTTT
17	once	TRBV3-1/TRBV3-2	TRBD1	TRBJ1-6	CASSLSLTGTGGSPLHF	TGTGCCAGCAGCCTTTCCCTAACCGGGACAGGGGGTTCACCCCTCCACTTT
15	NA	TRBV11-2	TRBD1	TRBJ1-6	CASSQQGAPNSPLHF	TGTGCCAGCAGCCAGCAGGGGGCGCCCAATTCACCCCTCCACTTT
15	once	TRBV6-5	NA	TRBJ2-7	CASSYSLGHSYEQYF	TGTGCCAGCAGTTACTCGCTGGGGCACTCCTACGAGCAGTACTTC